What follows are 9 T cell receptor beta chains derived from one specimen sequenced in a study of blood T cell repertoires in COVID-19. Profiled with immunoSEQ multiplex PCR; TCRdb holds only in-frame clones, not every one. The sample contains about 300,000 clones, 89% of which appear only once. What was sequenced was PBMCs or T cells enriched from blood (not recorded which). Receptors were obtained from a man in his sixties who had recovered from COVID-19.

J is TRBJ2-5 and V is TRBV19, with TRBD2 matching 15 bases. Germline V CDR1 and CDR2: LNHDA, SQIVND (reference sequence). The CDR3 sequence is 16 residues long. V dropped 3 bases and J dropped 5; count of bases not matched to a gene: 4. The CDR3 loop reads CASSMGLAGGEETQYF. Written as DNA, the CDR3 is TGTGCCAGTAGTATGGGACTAGCGGGAGGTGAGGAGACCCAGTACTTC.

The CDR3 sequence is CASGGAFGTEAFF. In DNA, the CDR3 is TGTGCTAGTGGTGGGGCGTTTGGCACTGAAGCTTTCTTT. V gene TRBV12-5 combines with J gene TRBJ1-1; perhaps TRBD1 as D (5 bases). The V and J ends lost 5 bases and 4 bases respectively, with 11 bases between them. The germline CDR1 and CDR2 sequences are LGHNT and FRNRAP. The CDR3 covers 13 residues.

A single count supports this clone. V usage is TRBV28 and J usage is TRBJ2-1; a weak D match, TRBD2 (5 bases). The germline CDR1 and CDR2 sequences are MDHEN and SYDVKM. This CDR3 has 17 residues. The ends were cut back, 3 bases at V and 6 bases at J, with 21 bases in the middle. In DNA, the CDR3 is TGTGCCAGCAGTTTGATAAACTTCGTGGGAGCGCCCAATGAGCAGTTCTTC. Encoded protein: CASSLINFVGAPNEQFF.

V is TRBV18 and J is TRBJ2-7, with D maybe TRBD2 (6 bases). With 3 bases removed from V and 0 bases from J, the gap between germline ends came to 9 bases. CDR1 is KGHSH, CDR2 LQKENI, per germline. This CDR3 region has 14 residues. CDR3 sequence (DNA): TGTGCCAGCTCACCGGGACTTACCTCCTACGAGCAGTACTTC. Translation gives CASSPGLTSYEQYF.

The rearrangement links TRBV7-3 to TRBJ1-1; 8 nucleotides line up with TRBD1. Trimming cost V 4 bases and J 2 bases; bases outside gene matches: 3. The germline gives CDR1 SGHTA, CDR2 FQGTGA. The CDR3 has 14 residues. CDR3 sequence reads: CASSSTGANTEAFF. The CDR3 DNA is TGTGCCAGCAGCTCGACAGGGGCAAACACTGAAGCTTTCTTT.

The table lists this clone with a count of one. This chain links TRBV5-4 with TRBJ1-1; tentatively, D is TRBD1 (6 bases). Germline V gene lookup returns CDR1 SGHNT and CDR2 YYREEE (reference sequence). The germline V and J ends were trimmed by 0 bases and 0 bases, with 15 bases remaining between them. The CDR3 runs 17 residues. The CDR3 DNA follows: TGTGCCAGCAGCTTGGAGACAGGAATTCTTATGAACACTGAAGCTTTCTTT. This gives the protein CASSLETGILMNTEAFF.

The chain employs TRBV19 and TRBJ2-6, with 10 bases matching TRBD1. The germline gives CDR1 LNHDA, CDR2 SQIVND (reference sequence). The CDR3 contains 18 residues. Losses at the gene ends were 4 bases for V and 0 bases for J; bases not matched to a gene: 6. The CDR3 loop reads CASSRTGGLFSGANVLTF. CDR3 DNA: TGTGCCAGTAGTAGGACAGGGGGGCTGTTCTCTGGGGCCAACGTCCTGACTTTC. Using reference TRBV19 and TRBJ2-6 for the parts outside the CDR3, the full variable domain is DGGITQSPKYLFRKEGQNVTLSCEQNLNHDAMYWYRQDPGQGLRLIYYSQIVNDFQKGDIAEGYSVSREKKESFPLTVTSAQKNPTAFYLCASSRTGGLFSGANVLTFGAGSRLTVL.

This sequence joins TRBV18 and TRBJ2-7; 8 bases agree with TRBD2. V gave up 3 bases and J gave up 4 bases; unmatched junction bases: 8. This CDR3 region has 15 residues. CDR1 and CDR2 from the germline V gene are KGHSH and LQKENI. CDR3 residues: CASSPSRTSSYEQYF. In nucleotides, the CDR3 is TGTGCCAGCTCACCCAGTCGGACTAGCAGTTACGAGCAGTACTTC.

The chain joins TRBV19 to TRBJ1-3, with TRBD1 as a possible D gene (5 bases). There are 14 residues in the CDR3. Germline CDR1 and CDR2: LNHDA and SQIVND (reference sequence). Deletions cut 7 bases from V and 2 bases from J, with 12 bases between. The CDR3 sequence is CASTDTGAGNTIYF. The DNA for the CDR3 is TGTGCCAGTACCGACACAGGTGCTGGAAACACCATATATTTT. Together with reference TRBV19 and TRBJ1-3, the CDR3 gives the full variable domain: DGGITQSPKYLFRKEGQNVTLSCEQNLNHDAMYWYRQDPGQGLRLIYYSQIVNDFQKGDIAEGYSVSREKKESFPLTVTSAQKNPTAFYLCASTDTGAGNTIYFGEGSWLTVV.